This is a list of T cell receptor beta chains from one sample in a study of T cells in Graves' hyperthyroidism and ophthalmopathy. One entry per CDR3 protein results from TCRdb running MiXCR on the multiplex PCR reads. This table has approximately 600,000 distinct CDR3 sequences, about a fifth appearing once. Material for sequencing was blood. The receptors here all came from a man aged 25 to 40 with Graves' ophthalmopathy. Each CDR3 is given with its conserved first and last residue. The D gene is left open where the match is weak. Some rows mark clone size as missing; the rest say once, few, many or name a class of expanded clone.

size,length,J,D,V,CDR3,DNA
.,16,TRBJ2-7,TRBD2,TRBV19,CASSEYRGLAIDEQYF,TGTGCCAGTAGCGAATACAGGGGACTAGCAATCGACGAGCAGTACTTC
many,13,TRBJ1-1,.,TRBV28,CASRSLTPTEAFF,TGTGCCAGCAGATCGCTTACCCCCACTGAAGCTTTCTTT
.,13,TRBJ2-7,TRBD1,TRBV25-1,CASTGGISYEQYF,TGTGCCAGCACAGGGGGCATCTCCTACGAGCAGTACTTC
.,16,TRBJ2-7,TRBD2,TRBV4-2,CASSSRRASGPYEQYF,TGTGCCAGCAGCTCCCGGCGGGCTAGCGGACCCTACGAGCAGTACTTC
few,15,TRBJ2-3,.,TRBV7-2,CASSLDWGVTDTQYF,TGTGCCAGCAGCTTAGATTGGGGGGTAACAGATACGCAGTATTTT
.,14,TRBJ1-5,.,TRBV6-2/TRBV6-3,CASTNTGENQPQHF,TGTGCCAGCACCAACACTGGAGAGAATCAGCCCCAGCATTTT
.,14,TRBJ2-7,.,TRBV5-4,CASSSSPTGSEQYF,TGTGCCAGCAGCTCGTCTCCGACAGGTAGCGAGCAGTACTTC
few,13,TRBJ2-5,.,TRBV28,CADLGAIEETQYF,TGTGCCGACCTCGGGGCGATAGAAGAGACCCAGTACTTC
once,15,TRBJ2-2,TRBD2,TRBV7-9,CASSPSGSLTGELLF,TGTGCCAGCAGCCCCAGCGGGAGTCTTACCGGGGAGCTGCTTTTT
many,15,TRBJ1-5,.,TRBV5-1,CASSLEGDSNQPQHF,TGTGCCAGCAGCTTAGAGGGGGATAGCAATCAGCCCCAGCATTTT
few,14,TRBJ2-3,TRBD2,TRBV9,CASTAGDPIDTQYF,TGTGCCAGCACCGCGGGAGACCCTATAGATACGCAGTATTTT
.,13,TRBJ2-1,TRBD2,TRBV12-3/TRBV12-4,CASRAGGDNEQFF,TGTGCCAGCAGGGCGGGGGGTGACAATGAGCAGTTCTTC
few,13,TRBJ2-1,.,TRBV28,CASSTGTPNEQFF,TGTGCCAGCAGTACCGGGACTCCTAATGAGCAGTTCTTC
few,14,TRBJ2-7,.,TRBV5-1,CASSFTTQGYEQYF,TGCGCCAGCAGCTTTACGACACAGGGCTACGAGCAGTACTTC
.,14,TRBJ1-1,.,TRBV6-5,CASSYSRMNTEAFF,TGTGCCAGCAGTTACTCGCGGATGAACACTGAAGCTTTCTTT
few,14,TRBJ1-2,.,TRBV5-8,CASSPGDYNYGYTF,TGTGCCAGCAGCCCAGGGGATTACAACTATGGCTACACCTTC
many,16,TRBJ1-1,.,TRBV28,CASRPGQRTMNTEAFF,TGTGCCAGCAGACCCGGACAGAGAACAATGAACACTGAAGCTTTCTTT
.,16,TRBJ1-2,TRBD1,TRBV10-3,CAISDLGQGAGYGYTF,TGTGCCATCAGCGACCTTGGACAGGGGGCAGGCTATGGCTACACCTTC
many,12,TRBJ1-2,.,TRBV30,CAWTRGVYGYTF,TGTGCCTGGACTAGAGGGGTCTATGGCTACACCTTC
many,16,TRBJ2-7,TRBD1,TRBV11-2,CASSLTLDRDTYEQYF,TGTGCCAGCAGCTTAACTCTGGACAGGGACACCTACGAGCAGTACTTC
.,14,TRBJ2-3,.,TRBV6-2/TRBV6-3,CASSPQRVSDTQYF,TGTGCCAGCAGTCCACAGAGGGTTTCAGATACGCAGTATTTT
.,14,TRBJ1-5,TRBD1,TRBV25-1,CASRGQGESQPQHF,TGTGCCAGCAGGGGACAGGGGGAATCTCAGCCCCAGCATTTT
.,14,TRBJ2-3,.,TRBV5-1,CASSLKTGGDTQYF,TGCGCCAGCAGCTTGAAGACAGGTGGAGATACGCAGTATTTT
.,13,TRBJ2-1,.,TRBV10-1,CASSRKLQGEQFF,TGCGCCAGCAGTCGCAAACTGCAGGGTGAGCAGTTCTTC
many,14,TRBJ2-7,.,TRBV28,CASSPRDLNYEQYF,TGTGCCAGCAGTCCTCGGGACTTAAACTACGAGCAGTACTTC
many,13,TRBJ2-3,.,TRBV30,CAWSVAGADTQYF,TGTGCCTGGAGTGTGGCCGGCGCAGATACGCAGTATTTT
.,11,TRBJ2-3,TRBD1,TRBV27,CASRQGYTQYF,TGTGCCAGCAGACAGGGGTATACGCAGTATTTT
few,14,TRBJ1-1,.,TRBV27,CASSLRGGKTEAFF,TGTGCCAGCAGTTTAAGGGGGGGGAAGACTGAAGCTTTCTTT
few,15,TRBJ2-1,.,TRBV20-1,CSASFPSGPYNEQFF,TGCAGTGCTAGCTTTCCGAGCGGGCCTTACAATGAGCAGTTCTTC
many,15,TRBJ2-7,TRBD1,TRBV28,CASKGRGGSGHEQYF,TGTGCCAGTAAAGGGCGAGGGGGCAGTGGGCACGAGCAGTACTTC